These 17 T cell receptor beta chains originate from one sample sequenced in a study of blood T cell repertoires in COVID-19. The data were produced by immunoSEQ multiplex PCR, yet TCRdb's version contains in-frame clones alone and is incomplete. The sample lists tens of thousands of clones; 75% to 90% were seen once. Sequencing was performed on peripheral blood. Receptor source: a woman at least 80 years old with active or convalescent COVID-19.

The V call is TRBV21-1, the J call TRBJ2-2; TRBD2, the D gene given by the table, was not confirmed from the DNA. TRBV21-1 has pseudogene status. The CDR3 has 17 amino acids. CDR3 coding DNA: TGTGCCAGAGGGACTAGCGGGAGGGCCTTAAAGGGCGGGGAGCTGTTTTTT. Residues: CARGTSGRALKGGELFF.

The chain has TRBV7-2 and TRBJ2-2, with TRBD2 as a possible D gene (6 bases). Germline-derived CDR1 and CDR2 are SGHTA and FQGNSA. V lost 6 bases to trimming and J lost 3 bases, with 14 bases between them. This CDR3 is built from 15 residues. The CDR3 bases are TGTGCCAGCAGTTCGCCGGGACTCCACACCGGGGAGCTGTTTTTT. This codes for CASSSPGLHTGELFF.

The rearrangement links TRBV2 to TRBJ2-5; 8 positions match TRBD1. V lost 5 bases, J lost 5 bases, and 1 base stayed unmatched. This CDR3 has 12 amino acids. The V gene's germline CDR1 is SNHLY and CDR2 FYNNEI. CDR3: CASSTGGETQYF. The DNA of the CDR3 is TGTGCCAGCAGTACAGGGGGGGAGACCCAGTACTTC.

The gene calls are TRBV14 and TRBJ2-3; 7 bases fit TRBD1. The CDR3 is 15 amino acids. The germline gives CDR1 SGHDN, CDR2 FVKESK. V was clipped by 0 bases and J by 5 bases; unmatched bases: 5. The CDR3 here is CASSQDQGVRDTQYF. Here the CDR3 DNA reads TGTGCCAGCAGCCAAGATCAGGGGGTGCGAGATACGCAGTATTTT.

The rearrangement joins TRBV5-1 to TRBJ2-7, with TRBD1 matching over 11 bases. The CDR3 contains 14 residues. In germline, CDR1 is SGHRS, CDR2 YFSETQ. The trim removed 3 bases at V and 3 bases at J, leaving 2 bases unmatched. CDR3 coding DNA: TGCGCCAGCAGCTGGACAGGGGGCAACTACGAGCAGTACTTC. Translated: CASSWTGGNYEQYF. The whole variable domain, remainder taken from reference TRBV5-1 and TRBJ2-7, is KAGVTQTPRYLIKTRGQQVTLSCSPISGHRSVSWYQQTPGQGLQFLFEYFSETQRNKGNFPGRFSGRQFSNSRSEMNVSTLELGDSALYLCASSWTGGNYEQYFGPGTRLTVT.

This clone was found once. This chain links TRBV11-3 with TRBJ2-1, with a possible D match to TRBD2 (5 bases). The germline CDR1 and CDR2 sequences are SGHNT and YENEEA. V was clipped by 1 base and J by 10 bases, with 8 bases between them. This CDR3 has 12 residues. Here the CDR3 reads CASSLVGGEQFF. As DNA, the CDR3 is TGTGCCAGCAGCTTAGTAGGCGGGGAGCAGTTCTTC.

The chain recombines TRBV19 with TRBJ2-1; 9 bases are shared with TRBD1. Germline trimming cut 4 bases from V and 5 bases from J; bases unmatched to any gene: 12. This CDR3 is built from 17 residues. Germline V CDR1 and CDR2: LNHDA, SQIVND (reference sequence). CDR3 loop: CASSTRVPGQGNNEQFF. As DNA, the CDR3 is TGTGCCAGTAGTACTCGGGTTCCGGGACAGGGTAACAATGAGCAGTTCTTC.

As DNA, the CDR3 is TGTGCCAGCACTCCGGTCAGGGTTTCATTCTATGGCTACACCTTC. This codes for CASTPVRVSFYGYTF. The rearrangement joins TRBV2 to TRBJ1-2, with D possibly TRBD1 on 5 matching bases. The V end lost 7 bases, the J end lost 4 bases, and 19 bases lay between the germline ends. The CDR3 spans 15 residues. Germline V gene lookup returns CDR1 SNHLY and CDR2 FYNNEI.

This clone was found a few times. The V call is TRBV5-1, the J call TRBJ2-7; a possible D gene is TRBD2 (5 bases). The CDR3 has 15 residues. V lost 0 bases and J 6 bases, leaving 16 bases between the germline ends. Germline V gene lookup returns CDR1 SGHRS and CDR2 YFSETQ. The CDR3 here is CASSLANGAAGEQYF. The CDR3 DNA follows: TGCGCCAGCAGCTTGGCTAACGGCGCGGCGGGCGAGCAGTACTTC.

The chain couples TRBV27 to TRBJ2-1; a possible D gene is TRBD2 (5 bases). Trimming left V 2 bases short and J 1 base short, with 9 bases between. The CDR3 has 15 amino acids. Germline V gene lookup returns CDR1 MNHEY and CDR2 SMNVEV (reference sequence). Here the CDR3 DNA reads TGTGCCAGCAGTTTAGACTACCGATCCTACAATGAGCAGTTCTTC. This gives the protein CASSLDYRSYNEQFF.

The DNA of the CDR3 is TGCGCCAGCAGCTTGGCAGTCGCAACTAATGAAAAACTGTTTTTT. Translating gives CASSLAVATNEKLFF. This chain connects TRBV5-1 to TRBJ1-4; D unclear. V was pared by 0 bases and J by 0 bases, with 6 bases between. There are 15 residues in the CDR3. Germline V CDR1 and CDR2: SGHRS, YFSETQ.

Only one count was recorded for this clone. The chain couples TRBV28 to TRBJ2-7; 11 bases fit TRBD2. CDR3 size: 16 residues. The germline CDR1 and CDR2 sequences are MDHEN and SYDVKM. The V and J ends lost 6 bases and 3 bases, in that order; junction bases with no gene match: 10. DNA for the CDR3: TGTGCCAGCAGAAATTCTGTAGCGGGAGGGCTCTACGAGCAGTACTTC. Its protein is CASRNSVAGGLYEQYF.

V is TRBV28 and J is TRBJ2-5, with 8 bases lining up with TRBD2. Germline CDR1 MDHEN, CDR2 SYDVKM. Trimming at V came to 5 bases and at J to 5 bases, leaving 4 bases not matched to a gene. The CDR3 length is 13 residues. CDR3 sequence reads: CASSLSGAETQYF. CDR3 nucleotide sequence: TGTGCCAGCAGTCTTAGCGGGGCGGAGACCCAGTACTTC.

This chain links TRBV4-3 with TRBJ2-1; 8 bases are a match to TRBD1. The CDR3 totals 14 residues. J lost 7 bases, V lost 3 bases, and 5 bases had no gene match. Germline assignment: CDR1 LGHNA and CDR2 YSLEER. The CDR3 is CASSQYTGGNEQFF. CDR3 DNA: TGCGCCAGCAGCCAGTATACAGGGGGGAATGAGCAGTTCTTC.

This chain joins TRBV5-1 and TRBJ1-2; 7 nucleotides match TRBD1. This CDR3 contains 16 residues. V trimming: 2 bases; J trimming: 3 bases; junction bases outside the gene matches: 10. Germline loops: CDR1 SGHRS, CDR2 YFSETQ. The CDR3 nucleotides are TGCGCCAGCAGCTTAAAGCCGACAGGGATTGACTATGGCTACACCTTC. Amino acid sequence: CASSLKPTGIDYGYTF.

V is TRBV12-5 and J is TRBJ2-7; no definite D call. V lost 6 bases and J lost 4, with 16 bases in between. The germline CDR1 and CDR2 sequences are LGHNT and FRNRAP. The CDR3 is 14 amino acids. The CDR3: CASGAELMDYEQYF. CDR3 nucleotide sequence: TGTGCTAGTGGGGCGGAATTAATGGATTACGAGCAGTACTTC.

This chain uses TRBV29-1 with TRBJ2-7; 10 nucleotides agree with TRBD1. The CDR3 has 13 residues. The V and J ends lost 5 bases and 4 bases, in that order; junction bases with no gene match: 5. CDR1 SQVTM and CDR2 ANQGSEA come from the germline V gene. Written as DNA, the CDR3 is TGCAGCGTTTCCGGGACAGGGGTTTACGAGCAGTACTTC. This translates into CSVSGTGVYEQYF.